This T cell receptor (beta chain) was retrieved from a study of molecular identifiers for immune sequencing clone quantification. Overall study: Four portions were sequenced after RNA from roughly 20,000 or 100,000 naive CD8 cells was split five ways in replicates. Study results and limitations: Effector cells kept over 99% of their molecules in clones above 20 RNA copies, while naive cells kept under 1% there.

On this clonotype: The antigen remains unidentified. A much larger clone sits a single nucleotide away, making a read error possible.

Methods described previously were used for bulk TCR libraries, and listed TCR primers were applied. TCRdb reprocessed the PCR reads via MiXCR and lists one record per CDR3 protein. The sample includes approximately 100,000 distinct CDR3 sequences, about 35% of them seen just once. Sorting isolated naive CD8 T cells as CD8+CD4-CCR7+CD45RA+ events. This CDR3 comprises 13 residues. Trimming cost V 9 bases and J 3 bases, with 13 bases left between them. The germline CDR1 and CDR2 sequences are LGHNA and YSLEER. The sample consisted of naive CD8+ T cells from blood, with Jurkat cell RNA spiked in. The subset was: FACS-sorted CD8+CD4-CCR7+CD45RA+ naive T cells. The rearrangement links TRBV4-3 to TRBJ2-3; D uncertain. This TCR derives from a human donor in good health. Some libraries in this study had Jurkat cell RNA spiked in. The CDR3 loop reads CARSNIGTDTQYF. CDR3 bases: TGCGCCAGAAGCAACATAGGGACAGATACGCAGTATTTT.